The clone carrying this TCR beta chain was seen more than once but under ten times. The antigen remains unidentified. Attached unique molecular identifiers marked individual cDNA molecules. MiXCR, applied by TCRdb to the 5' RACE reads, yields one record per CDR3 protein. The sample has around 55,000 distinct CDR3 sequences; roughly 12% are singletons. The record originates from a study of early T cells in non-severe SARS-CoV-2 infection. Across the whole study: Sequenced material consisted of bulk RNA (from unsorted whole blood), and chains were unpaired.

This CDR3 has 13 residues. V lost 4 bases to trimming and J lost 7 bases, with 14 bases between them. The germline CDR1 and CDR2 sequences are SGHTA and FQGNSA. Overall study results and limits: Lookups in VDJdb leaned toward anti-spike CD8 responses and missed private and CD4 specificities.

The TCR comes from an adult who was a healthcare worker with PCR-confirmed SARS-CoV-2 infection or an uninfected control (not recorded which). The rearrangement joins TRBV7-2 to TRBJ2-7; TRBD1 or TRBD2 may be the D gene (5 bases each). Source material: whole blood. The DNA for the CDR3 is TGTGCCAGCAGCTCCGTGGGGGATAAGGAGCAGTACTTC. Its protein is CASSSVGDKEQYF.